A selection of T cell receptor beta chains follows, all from one sample in a study of T cell changes during pregnancy in multiple sclerosis. Generated by immunoSEQ multiplex PCR, the TCRdb table keeps only in-frame clones and is missing some. The repertoire holds some 67,000 clones, with 75% to 95% as singletons. The material sequenced was peripheral blood, taken in the first trimester of pregnancy. These receptors were collected from a female donor with multiple sclerosis, enrolled in a pregnancy study. Both conserved end residues are part of each CDR3. The D gene is left open where the match is weak. A row's size may be missing; if present it is once, few, many or a size class.

j_call d_call clone_size v_call cdr3_aa cdr3_nt
TRBJ1-1 . few TRBV5-1 CASSLWGSTEAFF TGCGCCAGCAGCTTGTGGGGCAGCACTGAAGCTTTCTTT
TRBJ1-5 . . TRBV18 CASSLSRDNNQPQHF TGTGCCAGCTCACTTTCCCGGGACAACAATCAGCCCCAGCATTTT
TRBJ2-2 TRBD2 . TRBV6-6 CASSSSGGLGGELFF TGTGCCAGCAGTTCCTCGGGGGGGTTGGGCGGGGAGCTGTTTTTT
TRBJ2-6 . . TRBV10-3 CAISEGRIGANVLTF TGTGCCATCAGTGAGGGGAGGATTGGGGCCAACGTCCTGACTTTC
TRBJ2-7 TRBD1 . TRBV19 CASSILPGQGSFYEQYF TGTGCCAGTAGTATATTACCGGGACAGGGGTCTTTTTACGAGCAGTACTTC
TRBJ2-7 . once TRBV2 CASRTFGGVYEQYF TGTGCCAGCAGGACCTTCGGGGGAGTCTACGAGCAGTACTTC
TRBJ2-3 . . TRBV7-6 CASSLVAGENTQYF TGTGCCAGCAGCTTAGTAGCTGGGGAGAATACGCAGTATTTT
TRBJ2-1 TRBD1 . TRBV7-2 CASSDGQGPYNEQFF TGTGCCAGCAGCGACGGACAGGGCCCTTACAATGAGCAGTTCTTC
TRBJ1-6 . . TRBV19 CASSITSSYNSPLHF TGTGCCAGTAGTATAACGAGCTCCTATAATTCACCCCTCCACTTT
TRBJ1-2 . few TRBV2 CASSQGTYGYTF TGTGCCAGCAGTCAGGGTACCTATGGCTACACCTTC
TRBJ2-7 . . TRBV27 CASRGRLRDEQYF TGTGCCAGCAGAGGGAGATTGCGGGACGAGCAGTACTTC